This entry lists 18 T cell receptor beta chains sequenced from one sample in a study of blood T cell repertoires in COVID-19. Using immunoSEQ multiplex PCR, the repertoire was profiled, and TCRdb retains in-frame clones only, with some absent. This table holds a few hundred thousand clones, roughly 84% found once. The sequenced sample was PBMCs or T cells enriched from blood (not recorded which). The receptors shown here come from a woman between 25 and 40 years old who had recovered from COVID-19.

The chain employs TRBV10-3 and TRBJ2-2; TRBD2 matches at 8 bases. CDR3 size: 16 residues. In germline, CDR1 is ENHRY, CDR2 SYGVKD. Unmatched junction bases numbered 1, after V lost 0 bases and J lost 1 base. The CDR3 DNA is TGTGCCATCAGTGAGTCCGGGGGGGTGAACACCGGGGAGCTGTTTTTT. It translates to CAISESGGVNTGELFF.

J is TRBJ2-2 and V is TRBV7-9; D possibly corresponds to TRBD2 (5 bases). The germline CDR1 and CDR2 sequences are SEHNR and FQNEAQ (reference sequence). V lost 4 bases and J lost 5, with 14 bases in between. The CDR3 extends over 15 amino acids. CDR3 protein: CASSSRDPPTGELFF. CDR3 nucleotide sequence: TGTGCCAGCAGCTCCCGGGATCCCCCAACCGGGGAGCTGTTTTTT.

The chain employs TRBV6-4 and TRBJ1-2, with 7 bases lining up with TRBD1. The CDR3 consists of 14 residues. V lost 6 bases to trimming and J lost 3 bases; unmatched junction nucleotides: 7. Per the germline V gene, CDR1 is MRHNA and CDR2 is SNTAGT. The CDR3 is CASRTPGQYYGYTF. For the CDR3, the DNA is TGTGCCAGCAGAACCCCGGGACAGTACTATGGCTACACCTTC.

This rearrangement joins TRBV4-2 to TRBJ1-2; D perhaps matches TRBD1 (5 bases). The CDR3 length is 16 residues. The V and J ends lost 4 bases and 2 bases respectively, with 17 bases between them. Germline V gives CDR1 LGHNA, CDR2 YNFKEQ. CDR3 DNA sequence: TGTGCCAGCAGCCCAACTTCGGGGGGACCCAACTATGGCTACACCTTC. Encoded protein: CASSPTSGGPNYGYTF.

This rearrangement joins TRBV13 to TRBJ1-1; 8 bases match TRBD1. Germline assignment: CDR1 PRHDT and CDR2 FYEKMQ (reference sequence). After removal of 6 bases from V and 6 bases from J, the junction contained 9 bases not matched to a gene. There are 14 residues in the CDR3. CDR3 residues: CASRSRDRYAEAFF. CDR3 sequence (DNA): TGTGCCAGCAGAAGCCGGGACAGGTACGCTGAAGCTTTCTTT. Combining the CDR3 with reference TRBV13 and TRBJ1-1 gives the whole variable domain AAGVIQSPRHLIKEKRETATLKCYPIPRHDTVYWYQQGPGQDPQFLISFYEKMQSDKGSIPDRFSAQQFSDYHSELNMSSLELGDSALYFCASRSRDRYAEAFFGQGTRLTVV.

The V gene is TRBV11-2, the J gene TRBJ1-4; 7 nucleotides agree with TRBD1. The ends lost 2 bases at V and 5 bases at J; junction bases unmatched: 5. Germline-derived CDR1 and CDR2 are SGHAT and FQNNGV. This CDR3 is 15 amino acids long. CDR3 nucleotide sequence: TGTGCCAGCAGCTTACCCAGGGGGTCCAATGAAAAACTGTTTTTT. Protein: CASSLPRGSNEKLFF.

The chain uses TRBV28 and TRBJ1-5; the match to TRBD1 covers 9 bases. V was clipped by 5 bases and J by 9 bases; unmatched bases: 11. CDR3 size: 15 residues. In germline, CDR1 is MDHEN, CDR2 SYDVKM. For the CDR3, the DNA is TGTGCCAGCAGTGATCGGACAGGGGCGGCTTCGCCCCAGCATTTT. Translating gives CASSDRTGAASPQHF. Full variable domain (outside the CDR3, taken from reference TRBV28 and TRBJ1-5): DVKVTQSSRYLVKRTGEKVFLECVQDMDHENMFWYRQDPGLGLRLIYFSYDVKMKEKGDIPEGYSVSREKKERFSLILESASTNQTSMYLCASSDRTGAASPQHFGDGTRLSIL.

The chain has TRBV5-4 and TRBJ2-4; D is perhaps TRBD1 (5 bases). In germline, CDR1 is SGHNT, CDR2 YYREEE (reference sequence). With 1 base removed from V and 7 bases from J, the gap between germline ends came to 9 bases. The CDR3 length is 13 residues. The CDR3 loop is CASSLSPGNIQYF. The CDR3, as DNA: TGTGCCAGCAGCTTGTCTCCAGGGAACATTCAGTACTTC.

This chain links TRBV27 with TRBJ2-3, with 7 bases aligning to TRBD2. The CDR3 is 14 amino acids. Germline-derived CDR1 and CDR2 are MNHEY and SMNVEV (reference sequence). The V gene end was trimmed by 1 base and the J gene end by 5 bases; junction bases not matched to a gene: 3. The CDR3 reads CASSLLRGIDTQYF. CDR3 bases: TGTGCCAGCAGTTTATTGCGGGGGATAGATACGCAGTATTTT.

This clone was seen a handful of times. The V and J genes are TRBV4-3 and TRBJ1-1; weak D call: TRBD1 (5 bases). V lost 5 bases and J 4 bases, leaving 11 bases between the germline ends. Germline V gives CDR1 LGHNA, CDR2 YSLEER. The CDR3 has 13 residues. The CDR3 DNA is TGCGCCAGCAGCATGGCGGGGGGCACTGAAGCTTTCTTT. Protein product: CASSMAGGTEAFF.

The chain joins TRBV19 to TRBJ2-2, with a possible D match to TRBD2 (7 bases). The CDR3 spans 15 residues. Looked up from germline, CDR1 is LNHDA and CDR2 is SQIVND (reference sequence). V was pared by 5 bases and J by 5 bases, with 15 bases between. CDR3 region: CASSPPGEGTGELFF. CDR3 coding DNA: TGTGCCAGTAGTCCCCCAGGGGAGGGTACCGGGGAGCTGTTTTTT.

The chain has TRBV14 and TRBJ1-6; the D is unclear. The CDR3 runs to 14 residues. Trimming left V 0 bases short and J 4 bases short, with 4 bases between. Germline assignment: CDR1 SGHDN and CDR2 FVKESK. This chain's CDR3 is CASSQDSYNSPLHF. The CDR3 nucleotides read TGTGCCAGCAGCCAAGATTCGTATAATTCACCCCTCCACTTT. Filled out from reference TRBV14 and TRBJ1-6, the complete variable domain reads EAGVTQFPSHSVIEKGQTVTLRCDPISGHDNLYWYRRVMGKEIKFLLHFVKESKQDESGMPNNRFLAERTGGTYSTLKVQPAELEDSGVYFCASSQDSYNSPLHFGNGTRLTVT.

The chain uses TRBV7-2 and TRBJ1-5, with TRBD1 identical over 9 bases. Per germline, CDR1 SGHTA and CDR2 FQGNSA. This CDR3 has 15 amino acids. Trimming removed 7 bases from V and 1 base from J; junction bases left unmatched: 5. The CDR3 DNA follows: TGTGCCAGCACCGAACAGGGGGCGAGCAATCAGCCCCAGCATTTT. It is translated as CASTEQGASNQPQHF.

This chain links TRBV10-2 with TRBJ1-6; D not resolved. V was shortened by 1 base and J by 9 bases, with 16 bases between the two germline ends. Germline-derived CDR1 and CDR2 are WSHSY and SAAADI. There are 16 residues in the CDR3. The CDR3 bases are TGCGCCAGCAGTGAGTTGAGTCTAAAGGGAGGTTCACCCCTCCACTTT. It codes for CASSELSLKGGSPLHF.

The count of this clone is one. The chain carries TRBV28 and TRBJ2-5; possible D gene TRBD2, 6 bases. Trimming removed 0 bases at V and 5 bases at J, with 13 bases between. There are 15 residues in the CDR3. Germline V gives CDR1 MDHEN, CDR2 SYDVKM. The CDR3 reads CASSLWGTSRETQYF. Here the CDR3 DNA reads TGTGCCAGCAGTTTATGGGGCACTAGCCGCGAGACCCAGTACTTC.

The chain recombines TRBV2 with TRBJ1-3; D might be TRBD1 (5 bases). Trimming left V 3 bases short and J 7 bases short, with 10 bases between. Germline V gives CDR1 SNHLY, CDR2 FYNNEI. This CDR3 region has 13 residues. CDR3 region: CASSEGRQNTIYF. CDR3 nucleotide sequence: TGTGCCAGCAGTGAGGGCCGACAGAACACCATATATTTT.

The V and J genes are TRBV27 and TRBJ2-7; TRBD1 agrees at 10 bases. The J segment lost 7 bases and the V segment lost 5 bases, leaving 8 bases of the junction unmatched. The CDR3 loop spans 14 amino acids. Per germline, CDR1 MNHEY and CDR2 SMNVEV (reference sequence). The CDR3, as DNA: TGTGCCAGCAGTCGACGACAGGGGGCTGGGGAGCAGTACTTC. This gives the protein CASSRRQGAGEQYF.

The chain recombines TRBV19 with TRBJ1-4, with TRBD1 matching 9 bases. The CDR3 has 15 amino acids. CDR1 LNHDA and CDR2 SQIVND come from the germline V gene (reference sequence). V lost 3 bases and J lost 5; bases outside the gene matches: 4. CDR3 sequence: CASSMGDRANEKLFF. The CDR3 DNA is TGTGCCAGTAGTATGGGGGACAGGGCGAATGAAAAACTGTTTTTT.